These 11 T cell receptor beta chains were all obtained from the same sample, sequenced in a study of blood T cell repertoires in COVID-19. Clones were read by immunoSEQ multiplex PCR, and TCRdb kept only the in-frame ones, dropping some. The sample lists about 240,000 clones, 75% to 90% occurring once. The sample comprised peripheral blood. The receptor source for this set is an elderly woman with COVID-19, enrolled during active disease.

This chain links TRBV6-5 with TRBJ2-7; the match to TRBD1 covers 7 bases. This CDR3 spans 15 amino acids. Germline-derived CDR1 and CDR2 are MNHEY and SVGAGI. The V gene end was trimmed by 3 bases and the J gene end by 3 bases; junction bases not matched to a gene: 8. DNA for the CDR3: TGTGCCAGCAGTTATCCCGGGACAGCGAACTACGAGCAGTACTTC. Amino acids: CASSYPGTANYEQYF.

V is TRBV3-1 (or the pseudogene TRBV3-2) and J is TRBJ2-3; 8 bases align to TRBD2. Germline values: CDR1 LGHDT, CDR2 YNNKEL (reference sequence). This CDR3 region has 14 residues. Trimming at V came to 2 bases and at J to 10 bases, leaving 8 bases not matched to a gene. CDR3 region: CASSQSGGGNAQYF. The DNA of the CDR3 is TGTGCCAGCAGCCAATCGGGCGGGGGGAACGCGCAGTATTTT.

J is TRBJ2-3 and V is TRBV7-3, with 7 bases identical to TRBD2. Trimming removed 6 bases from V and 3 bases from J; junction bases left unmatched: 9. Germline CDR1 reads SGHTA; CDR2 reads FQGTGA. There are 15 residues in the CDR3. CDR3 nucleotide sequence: TGTGCCAGCAGTCGTGGGGCGGGAGCGACAGATACGCAGTATTTT. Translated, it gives CASSRGAGATDTQYF. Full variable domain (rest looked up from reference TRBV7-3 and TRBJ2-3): GAGVSQTPSNKVTEKGKYVELRCDPISGHTALYWYRQSLGQGPEFLIYFQGTGAADDSGLPNDRFFAVRPEGSVSTLKIQRTERGDSAVYLCASSRGAGATDTQYFGPGTRLTVL.

In nucleotides, the CDR3 is TGTGCCAGTAGTATAGTAACAGGAACCCAGTACTTC. Protein sequence: CASSIVTGTQYF. The rearrangement uses TRBV19 and TRBJ2-5, with D tentatively TRBD1 (5 bases). Germline CDR1 LNHDA, CDR2 SQIVND (reference sequence). Trimming took off 1 base at V and 8 bases at J, with 8 bases between the two ends. The CDR3 spans 12 residues.

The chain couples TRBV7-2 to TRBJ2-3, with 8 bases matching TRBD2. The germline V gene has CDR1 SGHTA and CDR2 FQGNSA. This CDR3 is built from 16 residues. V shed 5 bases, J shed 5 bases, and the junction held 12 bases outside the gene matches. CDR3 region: CASSLQRRGGGDTQYF. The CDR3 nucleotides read TGTGCCAGCAGCCTCCAGCGTCGGGGGGGCGGAGATACGCAGTATTTT.

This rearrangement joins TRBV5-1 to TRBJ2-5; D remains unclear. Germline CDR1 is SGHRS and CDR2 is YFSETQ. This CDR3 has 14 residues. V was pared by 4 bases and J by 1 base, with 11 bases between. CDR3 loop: CASSPSPGQETQYF. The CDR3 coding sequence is TGCGCCAGCAGCCCCAGTCCAGGCCAAGAGACCCAGTACTTC.

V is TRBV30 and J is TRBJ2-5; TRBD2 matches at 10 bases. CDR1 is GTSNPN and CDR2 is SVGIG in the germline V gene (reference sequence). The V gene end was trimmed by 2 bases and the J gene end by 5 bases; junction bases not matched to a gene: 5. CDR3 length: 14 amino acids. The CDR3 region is CAWSSMGLAETQYF. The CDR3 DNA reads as TGTGCCTGGAGTTCGATGGGACTAGCGGAGACCCAGTACTTC.

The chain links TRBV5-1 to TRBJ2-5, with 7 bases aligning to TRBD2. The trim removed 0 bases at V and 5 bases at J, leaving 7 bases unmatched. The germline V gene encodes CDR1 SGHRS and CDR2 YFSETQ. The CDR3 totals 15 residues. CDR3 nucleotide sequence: TGCGCCAGCAGCTTGGCCCCAGCGGGAAGGGAGACCCAGTACTTC. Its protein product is CASSLAPAGRETQYF.

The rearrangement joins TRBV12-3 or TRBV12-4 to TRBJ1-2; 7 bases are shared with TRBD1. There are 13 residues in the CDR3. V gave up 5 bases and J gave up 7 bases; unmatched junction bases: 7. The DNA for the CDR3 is TGTGCCAGCAGTCCCTGGGGGACAGTTGGCTACACCTTC. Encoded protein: CASSPWGTVGYTF.

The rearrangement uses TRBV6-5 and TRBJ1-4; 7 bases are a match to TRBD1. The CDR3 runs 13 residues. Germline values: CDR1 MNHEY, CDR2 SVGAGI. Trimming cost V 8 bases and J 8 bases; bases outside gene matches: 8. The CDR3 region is CASGRAGGEKLFF. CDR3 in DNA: TGTGCCAGCGGTCGGGCAGGGGGGGAAAAACTGTTTTTT.

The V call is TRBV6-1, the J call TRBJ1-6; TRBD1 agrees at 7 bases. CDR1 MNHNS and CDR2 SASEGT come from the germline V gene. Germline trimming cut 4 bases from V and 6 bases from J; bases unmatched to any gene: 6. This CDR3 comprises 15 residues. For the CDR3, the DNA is TGTGCCAGCAGTGTAGCGCAGGGGGGTAATTCACCCCTCCACTTT. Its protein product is CASSVAQGGNSPLHF.